Shown below are 13 T cell receptor beta chains from a single sample sequenced in a study of long-term antiretroviral therapy in people with HIV. Survey-level resolution applied to immunoSEQ assay v3.0. TCRdb keeps only in-frame clones here, not all; method: immunoSEQ multiplex PCR. The table has 20,000 to 25,000 clones, just under 85% seen once. Specimen: unsorted PBMCs, collected 4 years after starting antiretroviral therapy. The receptors originated from a man in his late teens or twenties with HIV.

The V and J genes are TRBV2 and TRBJ2-1, with D possibly TRBD1 on 6 matching bases. V was clipped by 5 bases and J by 5 bases, with 7 bases between them. Germline CDR1 is SNHLY and CDR2 is FYNNEI. The CDR3 extends over 12 amino acids. CDR3 region: CASSQGHNEQFF. CDR3 DNA: TGTGCCAGCAGTCAGGGGCACAATGAGCAGTTCTTC.

The J gene is TRBJ1-2, the V gene TRBV7-9; the D gene is possibly TRBD1 (5 bases). The CDR3 runs 14 residues. Per germline, CDR1 SEHNR and CDR2 FQNEAQ (reference sequence). V shed 4 bases and J shed 5 bases, with 14 bases lying between them. This CDR3 reads CASSSWGTDYGYTF. For the CDR3, the DNA is TGTGCCAGCAGCTCGTGGGGGACGGATTATGGCTACACCTTC.

This rearrangement joins TRBV27 to TRBJ2-1, with 9 bases lining up with TRBD1. The CDR3 is made up of 15 amino acids. The trim removed 1 base at V and 9 bases at J, leaving 7 bases unmatched. CDR1 and CDR2 from the germline V gene are MNHEY and SMNVEV (reference sequence). CDR3 coding DNA: TGTGCCAGCAGTTTATTAGGACAGGGGTCAGGTGAGCAGTTCTTC. Its translation is CASSLLGQGSGEQFF.

The chain joins TRBV4-2 to TRBJ1-1; D perhaps matches TRBD1 (5 bases). Germline CDR1 reads LGHNA; CDR2 reads YNFKEQ. CDR3 size: 13 residues. Trimming removed 2 bases from V and 6 bases from J, with 10 bases in between. CDR3: CASSQQGSPEAFF. The CDR3 DNA follows: TGTGCCAGCAGCCAACAGGGTTCTCCTGAAGCTTTCTTT.

V usage is TRBV21-1 and J usage is TRBJ2-6; the table's D gene call, TRBD1, was not cross checked with the DNA. TRBV21-1 is listed as a pseudogene. CDR3 length equals 15 residues. The CDR3 DNA is TGTGCCAGCAGCAGGAGACAGGGTGGGGCCAACGTCCTGACTTTC. Encoded protein: CASSRRQGGANVLTF.

Concerning this clone itself: The junction differs from germline at one of its ends, possibly a read error. The chain carries TRBV7-9 and TRBJ2-7; D is perhaps TRBD1 or TRBD2 (6 bases each). CDR1 is SEHNR and CDR2 is FQNEAQ in the germline V gene (reference sequence). This CDR3 has 15 residues. The CDR3 sequence is CAGSSGGSSSYEQYF. The CDR3, as DNA: TGTGCCGGCAGCTCCGGGGGCAGTTCTTCCTACGAGCAGTACTTC.

The table lists this clone with a few counts. The chain recombines TRBV30 with TRBJ1-5, with 8 bases aligning to TRBD1. The CDR3 contains 17 residues. The J segment lost 0 bases and the V segment lost 5 bases, leaving 12 bases of the junction unmatched. Germline lookup yields CDR1 GTSNPN and CDR2 SVGIG (reference sequence). The CDR3 DNA follows: TGTGCCTGGGCCAAAGGGACAGGAGGATATAGCAATCAGCCCCAGCATTTT. This encodes CAWAKGTGGYSNQPQHF. The full variable domain, in which reference TRBV30 and TRBJ1-5 provide the parts outside the CDR3, is SQTIHQWPATLVQPVGSPLSLECTVEGTSNPNLYWYRQAAGRGLQLLFYSVGIGQISSEVPQNLSASRPQDRQFILSSKKLLLSDSGFYLCAWAKGTGGYSNQPQHFGDGTRLSIL.

This rearrangement joins TRBV7-3 to TRBJ2-2; tentatively, D is TRBD2 (5 bases). This CDR3 spans 14 amino acids. Germline lookup yields CDR1 SGHTA and CDR2 FQGTGA. The V end was cut by 5 bases, the J end by 7 bases, with 14 bases between. The CDR3 here is CASSPLLGSGELFF. CDR3 sequence (DNA): TGTGCCAGCAGCCCGCTGTTAGGGAGCGGGGAGCTGTTTTTT.

The rearrangement uses TRBV27 and TRBJ2-7; 7 nucleotides align to TRBD1. Germline assignment: CDR1 MNHEY and CDR2 SMNVEV (reference sequence). CDR3 length equals 15 residues. V shed 5 bases and J 3 bases; nucleotides not matched to a gene: 10. The CDR3 bases are TGTGCCAGCAGTAAACAGGGGAACCGATTCTACGAGCAGTACGTC. Protein product: CASSKQGNRFYEQYV.

The V gene is TRBV27, the J gene TRBJ1-1; 7 positions match TRBD1. With V trimmed by 5 bases and J by 2 bases, 5 bases remained unmatched. Germline CDR1 reads MNHEY; CDR2 reads SMNVEV (reference sequence). CDR3 length: 14 amino acids. The DNA of the CDR3 is TGTGCCAGCAGTAGCCACAGGGGTAACACTGAAGCTTTCTTT. This translates into CASSSHRGNTEAFF.

J is TRBJ2-3 and V is TRBV7-2; a possible D gene is TRBD1 (5 bases). V was cut by 2 bases and J by 4 bases, with 13 bases left in between. The CDR3 runs to 15 residues. Germline V CDR1 and CDR2: SGHTA, FQGNSA. The CDR3 DNA reads as TGTGCCAGCAGCTTACAGGGAATGTCGGCAGATACGCAGTATTTT. It codes for CASSLQGMSADTQYF. Combining the CDR3 with reference TRBV7-2 and TRBJ2-3 gives the whole variable domain GAGVSQSPSNKVTEKGKDVELRCDPISGHTALYWYRQSLGQGLEFLIYFQGNSAPDKSGLPSDRFSAERTGGSVSTLTIQRTQQEDSAVYLCASSLQGMSADTQYFGPGTRLTVL.

The V call is TRBV5-3, the J call TRBJ1-2; D remains unclear. TRBV5-3 is assigned to the ORF class and has an uncertain function. Trimming pared 0 bases from V and 2 bases from J, leaving 8 bases between. The length of the CDR3 is 14 residues. The DNA for the CDR3 is TGTGCCAGAAGCTTGGACAGAGTGAACTATGGCTACACCTTC. Translating gives CARSLDRVNYGYTF.

This clone was found once. CDR3 sequence: CASSPPQRFPYVYEQYF. CDR3 coding DNA: TGTGCCAGCTCACCACCGCAGAGGTTCCCCTATGTATACGAGCAGTACTTC. The chain has TRBV18 and TRBJ2-7; D is uncertain. CDR1 is KGHSH and CDR2 is LQKENI in the germline V gene. This CDR3 is built from 17 residues. Deletions cut 0 bases from V and 4 bases from J, with 19 bases between.